This T cell receptor (beta chain) was identified during a study of blood T cell repertoires in COVID-19. As for the study in general: The United States, Italy and Spain were the sources of the acute and convalescent COVID-19 samples. T cells, B-cell-depleted T cells, or PBMCs provided the cDNA or gDNA that served as material.

Authors' data handling: It was from reference gene primer amplification that nucleated cell counts were estimated. Profiled with immunoSEQ multiplex PCR; TCRdb holds only in-frame clones, not every one. V and J calls and clone size are those listed in that table; D and trimming were worked out from the DNA. The sample lists fewer than 100,000 clones, approximately 85% occurring once. This sequence was found in a human donor in a cohort sampled during active COVID-19. Sequences were obtained from peripheral blood.

CDR3 bases: TGTGCCAGTAGCCAAACCAGGGGGAACTACAATGAGCAGTTCTTC. It specifies CASSQTRGNYNEQFF. The chain joins TRBV19 to TRBJ2-1, with TRBD1 matching 7 bases. The CDR3 covers 15 residues. V shed 6 bases and J 3 bases; nucleotides not matched to a gene: 8. Germline CDR1 reads LNHDA; CDR2 reads SQIVND (reference sequence). The whole variable domain, filled in from reference TRBV19 and TRBJ2-1, reads DGGITQSPKYLFRKEGQNVTLSCEQNLNHDAMYWYRQDPGQGLRLIYYSQIVNDFQKGDIAEGYSVSREKKESFPLTVTSAQKNPTAFYLCASSQTRGNYNEQFFGPGTRLTVL.